This TCR beta chain appears in the sequencing data of a study of response to subunit inactivated influenza vaccine. There are a few counts of this clonotype. Its antigen is unknown. The CDR3 covers 15 residues. Trimming removed 4 bases at V and 2 bases at J, with 13 bases between. The germline V gene has CDR1 SGHRS and CDR2 YFSETQ. Overall study results and limits: Seasonal influenza vaccination, on each occasion, was suggested by the authors to recruit few new T cells.

TCRdb itself ran the RT-PCR reads through MiXCR, one entry per CDR3 protein. The sample records 650,000 or so distinct CDR3 sequences, about 14% being singletons. The chain combines TRBV5-1 with TRBJ2-1; maybe TRBD1 (7 bases). This receptor was taken from a man in his fifties or sixties who received an inactivated influenza vaccine. Sequencing was performed on PBMCs from blood, taken 14 to 15 days before vaccination. The CDR3, as DNA: TGCGCCAGCAGCCGGCAGGGGGGACCCTACAATGAGCAGTTCTTC. Its translation is CASSRQGGPYNEQFF.